The entry below describes one T cell receptor (beta chain). Repertoires were generated with immunoSEQ multiplex PCR, while TCRdb's copy carries only in-frame clones and drops some. This table holds 40,000 to 45,000 clones, nearly 90% found once. The CDR3 runs 18 residues. V shed 4 bases, J shed 0 bases, and the junction held 7 bases outside the gene matches. Germline V gene data show CDR1 as MGHRA and CDR2 as YSYEKL. This specimen belongs to a study of blood T cell repertoires in COVID-19. Whole-study context: From the United States, Italy and Spain came samples of acute and convalescent COVID-19.

Sample: peripheral blood. The sequence was collected from a human donor in a cohort sampled during active COVID-19. V gene TRBV4-1 combines with J gene TRBJ2-6; TRBD1 aligns across 9 bases. CDR3 nucleotide sequence: TGCGCCAGCAGCCGGGGACAGGGATTCCTCTCTGGGGCCAACGTCCTGACTTTC. Translating gives CASSRGQGFLSGANVLTF.